The present T cell receptor (beta chain) was sequenced within a study of PD-1 blockade in classical Hodgkin lymphoma. Study observations and caveats: Newly diagnosed patients were reported to start with lower TCR diversity than healthy donors.

Every patient relapsed after autologous stem cell transplantation, and brentuximab vedotin exposure varied. A note on this clone: The antigen is unknown.

The V gene lost 4 bases and the J gene lost 6 bases, with 11 bases spanning the gap. Per germline, CDR1 SGHKS and CDR2 YYEKEE (reference sequence). The CDR3 spans 13 residues. Method: immunoSEQ multiplex PCR; TCRdb's copy keeps in-frame clones and lacks some. This table has fewer than 100,000 clones, 92% appearing once. This chain links TRBV5-5 with TRBJ1-5; D call uncertain. This receptor was obtained from a human donor with classical Hodgkin lymphoma. The sequencing here drew on peripheral blood mononuclear cells (PBMCs), taken at baseline. CDR3 nucleotides: TGTGCCAGCAGCCTGACCGGGGTTCAGCCCCAGCATTTT. Translation: CASSLTGVQPQHF.